This TCR beta chain is drawn from a study of beta chain features in type 1 diabetes. Broader study findings: There was a moderate but significant shortening of TCRB CDR3s in all four CD4+ subsets of Type 1 diabetes patients.

From germline, CDR1 is MDHEN and CDR2 SYDVKM. V lost 1 base to trimming and J lost 4 bases, with 4 bases between them. The CDR3 has 13 amino acids. Of note for this clone: Its antigen is not identified.

The study reverse transcribed the entire isolated RNA, so it sequenced expressed TCRB transcripts. Assay: immunoSEQ multiplex PCR; the TCRdb copy retains only in-frame clones and omits some. The table includes around 150,000 clones, 9% detected once. This clonotype was obtained from a woman between 25 and 40 years old with type 1 diabetes. The V and J genes are TRBV28 and TRBJ2-2; D is unclear. Sequenced input: central memory CD4+ T cells from blood. The CDR3 is CASSLSGTGELFF. Written as DNA, the CDR3 is TGTGCCAGCAGTTTATCCGGCACCGGGGAGCTGTTTTTT.